Here is one TCR beta chain with its context. The data stem from a study of blood T cell repertoires in COVID-19. About the study: Samples came from the United States, Italy and Spain, spanning acute and convalescent COVID-19.

Trimming left V 8 bases short and J 1 base short, with 14 bases between. Germline CDR1 is SNHLY and CDR2 is FYNNEI. The CDR3 sequence is 14 residues long. Per the original data handling: From reference gene primer amplification, estimates of nucleated cell counts were derived. TCRdb's copy holds only in-frame clones and misses some; the assay was immunoSEQ multiplex PCR. V and J calls plus clone size are reproduced from that table; the DNA served to infer D and trimming. The sample carries 180,000 or so clones, 86% recorded once. Sequencing was performed on peripheral blood. This sequence was found in a woman aged 55-70 years with COVID-19, enrolled during active disease. V usage is TRBV2 and J usage is TRBJ2-5; D is possibly TRBD1 (5 bases). The CDR3 protein is CASGEDTGQETQYF. The CDR3 DNA sequence: TGTGCCAGCGGAGAGGACACGGGCCAAGAGACCCAGTACTTC.